The rows below give T cell receptor beta chains drawn from one sample of a study of cytomegalovirus exposure and HLA in healthy donors. TCRdb's copy holds only in-frame clones and misses some; the assay was immunoSEQ multiplex PCR. The top ten hold 13% of the sample, which has roughly 120,000 clones, under 85% seen once. The source material was PBMCs. All receptors derive from a woman in her forties in good health and CMV-seropositive. Each CDR3 is given with its conserved first and last residue. Each record gives: clone size, J gene, D gene, V gene, CDR3 DNA, CDR3 protein. The D gene is left open where the match is weak. A row's size may be missing; if present it is once, few, many or a size class.

>.|TRBJ2-3|.|TRBV11-2
TGTGCCAGCAGCTTAGCGGGAGCCACAGATACGCAGTATTTT
CASSLAGATDTQYF
>few|TRBJ2-1|TRBD2|TRBV10-3
TGTGCCATCAGCGGGGGGGCGGGAGATAGAAGGAATGAGCAGTTCTTC
CAISGGAGDRRNEQFF
>.|TRBJ2-2|.|TRBV5-1
TGCGCCAGCAGCTTGGAAGGGGCCCCGAACACCGGGGAGCTGTTTTTT
CASSLEGAPNTGELFF
>.|TRBJ2-1|.|TRBV18
TGTGCCAGCTCACCCTCCAATGAGCAGTTCTTC
CASSPSNEQFF
>.|TRBJ2-1|.|TRBV7-6
TGTGCCAGCAGCTTTCTTGCGGGCTCCTACAATGAGCAGTTCTTC
CASSFLAGSYNEQFF
>.|TRBJ1-5|.|TRBV19
TGTGCCAGTAGTAAGGCAGCGAATCAGCCCCAGCATTTT
CASSKAANQPQHF
>.|TRBJ2-3|TRBD2|TRBV5-6
TGTGCCAGCAGCTCCGATAGCGGGAACTCAGATACGCAGTATTTT
CASSSDSGNSDTQYF
>.|TRBJ2-3|TRBD2|TRBV5-1
TGCGCCAGCAGCTTGGTGCCTAGCGGGACCGGCGGAACGCAGTATTTT
CASSLVPSGTGGTQYF
>.|TRBJ2-2|TRBD1|TRBV5-1
TGCGCCAGCAGCTTGGCCCGGACAGGGACCGGGGAGCTGTTTTTT
CASSLARTGTGELFF
>.|TRBJ2-5|TRBD2|TRBV28
TGTGCCAGCAGTCCACCGGGACTAGCGGGAGGTAAAGAGACCCAGTACTTC
CASSPPGLAGGKETQYF
>.|TRBJ2-1|TRBD2|TRBV7-2
TGTGCCAGCAGCTTAAGTAGCGGGAGTGCCCACCTCAATGAGCAGTTCTTC
CASSLSSGSAHLNEQFF
>.|TRBJ2-3|.|TRBV5-1
TGCGCCAGCAGCTTCACAGGGTCCTTCATGGATACGCAGTATTTT
CASSFTGSFMDTQYF
>.|TRBJ2-3|TRBD2|TRBV4-1
TGCGCCAGCAGCCCGGGACTAGCGTCGCAGTATTTT
CASSPGLASQYF
>.|TRBJ2-7|TRBD2|TRBV6-6
TGTGCCAGCAGTTACTCGCTAGCGGGAGTTAACGAGCAGTACTTC
CASSYSLAGVNEQYF
>.|TRBJ2-7|.|TRBV7-2
TGTGCCAGCAACCAGGGAACGCCCGACGAGCAGTACTTC
CASNQGTPDEQYF
>.|TRBJ2-2|TRBD2|TRBV7-3
TGTGCCAGCAGCCCAAGGACTAGCGGAACCGGGGAGCTGTTTTTT
CASSPRTSGTGELFF
>.|TRBJ2-6|.|TRBV4-1
TGCGCCAGCAGCCACCTGGGAGACATCTTCTCTGGGGCCAACGTCCTGACTTTC
CASSHLGDIFSGANVLTF
>.|TRBJ2-7|.|TRBV28
TGTGCCAGCAGTTGGGCAAGGGGGTACGAGCAGTACTTC
CASSWARGYEQYF
>.|TRBJ2-6|.|TRBV6-5
TGTGCCAGCAGTTACTCGATGGCTTCTGGGGCCAACGTCCTGACTTTC
CASSYSMASGANVLTF
>.|TRBJ1-4|TRBD1|TRBV30
TGTGCCTTAAGACAGGGGGATTGGGGTGAAAAACTGTTTTTT
CALRQGDWGEKLFF
>.|TRBJ1-2|.|TRBV19
TGTGCCAGTAGCCGACAGATGGAAAACTATGGCTACACCTTC
CASSRQMENYGYTF
>.|TRBJ2-7|TRBD2|TRBV19
TGTGCCAGTAGTATAGGGACTAGGGACTACGAGCAGTACTTC
CASSIGTRDYEQYF
>.|TRBJ2-1|TRBD1|TRBV10-2
TGCGCCAGCATCACCGGGACAGGGGTTCACAATGAGCAGTTCTTC
CASITGTGVHNEQFF
>once|TRBJ1-5|.|TRBV28
TGTGCCATCGGGGTTGGCAATCAGCCCCAGCATTTT
CAIGVGNQPQHF